This TCR beta chain appears in the sequencing data of a study of blood T cell repertoires in COVID-19. Data came from immunoSEQ multiplex PCR; TCRdb stores just in-frame clones and leaves some out. The table shows about 160,000 clones, with approximately 79% occurring only once. The germline V and J ends were trimmed by 3 bases and 4 bases, with 19 bases remaining between them. The germline gives CDR1 SGHDT, CDR2 YYEEEE. The CDR3 sequence is 16 residues long. Sequencing input: peripheral blood. This TCR came from a woman of 80 years or more with acute or convalescent COVID-19. The rearrangement joins TRBV5-6 to TRBJ1-1; D possibly corresponds to TRBD1 (6 bases). DNA of the CDR3: TGTGCCAGCAGCTGGGTTCGGGGGGCGCAGTTCACTGAAGCTTTCTTT. It encodes CASSWVRGAQFTEAFF.